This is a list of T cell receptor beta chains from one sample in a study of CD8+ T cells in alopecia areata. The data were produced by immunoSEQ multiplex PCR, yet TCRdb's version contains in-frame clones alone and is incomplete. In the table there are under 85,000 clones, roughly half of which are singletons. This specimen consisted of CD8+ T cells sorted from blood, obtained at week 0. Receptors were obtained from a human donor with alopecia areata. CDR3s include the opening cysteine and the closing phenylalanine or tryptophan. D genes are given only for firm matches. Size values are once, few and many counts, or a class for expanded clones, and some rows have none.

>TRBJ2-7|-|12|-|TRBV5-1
CASTDTTYEQYF
TGCGCCAGCACCGACACAACCTACGAGCAGTACTTC
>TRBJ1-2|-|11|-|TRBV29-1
CSVPLMGGYTF
TGCAGCGTTCCCCTGATGGGTGGCTACACCTTC
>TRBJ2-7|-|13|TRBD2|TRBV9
CASSSGLAGDPYF
TGTGCCAGCAGCTCTGGACTAGCGGGAGATCCGTACTTC
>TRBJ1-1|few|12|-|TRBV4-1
CASSQTNTEAFF
TGCGCCAGCAGCCAGACGAACACTGAAGCTTTCTTT
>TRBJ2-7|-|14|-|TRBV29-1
CSVGGDEASYEQYF
TGCAGCGTGGGGGGCGACGAAGCCTCCTACGAGCAGTACTTC
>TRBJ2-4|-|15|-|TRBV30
CAWRSGLGTKNIQYF
TGTGCCTGGAGGTCGGGACTCGGCACCAAAAACATTCAGTACTTC
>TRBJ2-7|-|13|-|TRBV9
CASSVTPSSEQYF
TGTGCCAGCAGCGTGACCCCCAGCTCCGAGCAGTACTTC
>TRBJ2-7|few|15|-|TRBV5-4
CASSRGTKGAYEQYF
TGTGCCAGCAGCCGAGGAACCAAAGGGGCCTACGAGCAGTACTTC
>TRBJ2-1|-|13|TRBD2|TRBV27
CASSLGLAGEQFF
TGTGCCAGCAGTTTGGGACTAGCTGGTGAGCAGTTCTTC
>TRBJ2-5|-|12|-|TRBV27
CASRSGVGTQYF
TGTGCCAGCAGATCTGGCGTCGGGACCCAGTACTTC
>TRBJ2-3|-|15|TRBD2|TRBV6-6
CASSISGIEGDTQYF
TGTGCCAGCAGTATTAGCGGGATAGAGGGAGATACGCAGTATTTT
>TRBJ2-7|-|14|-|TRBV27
CASSIGQRGPKQYF
TGTGCCAGCAGCATCGGACAGAGAGGGCCCAAGCAGTACTTC
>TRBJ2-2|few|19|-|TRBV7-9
CASSFPESVPPKSAGELFF
TGTGCCAGCAGCTTCCCTGAGAGCGTACCCCCCAAGAGTGCCGGGGAGCTGTTTTTT
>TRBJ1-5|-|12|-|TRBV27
CASSSGFQPQHF
TGTGCCAGCAGTTCAGGGTTTCAGCCCCAGCATTTT
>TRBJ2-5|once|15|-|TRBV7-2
CASSLRGGDQETQYF
TGTGCCAGCAGCTTACGCGGCGGGGATCAAGAGACCCAGTACTTC
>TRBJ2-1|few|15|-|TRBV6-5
CASSYSFSSPNEQFF
TGTGCCAGCAGTTACTCTTTCTCTAGCCCCAATGAGCAGTTCTTC
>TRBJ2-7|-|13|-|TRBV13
CASSPTRDGEQYF
TGTGCCAGCAGCCCCACCCGGGACGGTGAGCAGTACTTC
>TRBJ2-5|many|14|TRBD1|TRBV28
CASSKDRGGETQYF
TGTGCCAGCAGTAAGGACAGGGGAGGAGAGACCCAGTACTTC
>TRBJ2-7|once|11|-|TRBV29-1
CSVRVDYEQYF
TGCAGCGTTCGTGTCGATTACGAGCAGTACTTC